These 8 T cell receptor beta chains were all obtained from the same sample, sequenced in a study of human T cells and chemical hapten exposure. TCRdb passed the RACE reads through MiXCR, listing each CDR3 protein once. Of some 350,000 distinct CDR3 sequences in the sample, just under 6.5% were seen once. Time point reported: patch test 2, 6 weeks after DPC sensitization. Treatment: therapeutic diphenylcyclopropenone sensitization with weekly scalp DPC. The starting material was whole blood, obtained in connection with sensitization to the hapten diphenylcyclopropenone (DPC). Source of these receptors: a woman between 18 and 29 years old with alopecia areata. Some clones in this sample may be carry-over from other donors' samples.

The chain combines TRBV7-2 with TRBJ1-2, with unresolved D. Germline CDR1 reads SGHTA; CDR2 reads FQGNSA. V lost 2 bases to trimming and J lost 3 bases, with 13 bases between them. The CDR3 consists of 15 residues. The CDR3: CASSLTASPYYGYTF. The CDR3 DNA sequence: TGTGCCAGCAGCTTAACGGCTTCCCCCTACTATGGCTACACCTTC.

This clonotype was observed many times. The chain couples TRBV4-3 to TRBJ2-7, with D perhaps being TRBD1 or TRBD2 (5 bases each). This CDR3 contains 15 residues. Germline CDR1 reads LGHNA; CDR2 reads YSLEER. V lost 3 bases and J lost 2, with 14 bases in between. CDR3 amino acids: CASSHYPGPTYEQYF. The CDR3 coding sequence is TGCGCCAGCAGCCATTATCCGGGGCCCACCTACGAGCAGTACTTC.

The chain uses TRBV5-5 and TRBJ1-6, with unresolved D. Germline V gives CDR1 SGHKS, CDR2 YYEKEE (reference sequence). The CDR3 consists of 15 residues. The ends were cut back, 4 bases at V and 9 bases at J, with 17 bases in the middle. In nucleotides, the CDR3 is TGTGCCAGCAGCGCCCACGACCCGGTGAGTTCACCCCTCCACTTT. This translates into CASSAHDPVSSPLHF. Drawing the rest from reference TRBV5-5 and TRBJ1-6, the complete variable domain is DAGVTQSPTHLIKTRGQQVTLRCSPISGHKSVSWYQQVLGQGPQFIFQYYEKEERGRGNFPDRFSARQFPNYSSELNVNALLLGDSALYLCASSAHDPVSSPLHFGNGTRLTVT.

The sample holds many counts of this clonotype. The J gene is TRBJ2-3, the V gene TRBV6-6; 7 bases match TRBD1. Trimming took 2 bases from V and 9 from J; bases not matched to a gene: 2. Germline CDR1 is MNHNY and CDR2 is SVGAGI (reference sequence). CDR3 length: 12 amino acids. The DNA of the CDR3 is TGTGCCAGCAGTTACACAGGGGACACGCAGTATTTT. As protein: CASSYTGDTQYF.

This clonotype was seen at least ten times. This chain links TRBV13 with TRBJ1-5; tentative D call: TRBD1 (6 bases). Germline V lookup: CDR1 PRHDT, CDR2 FYEKMQ (reference sequence). Trimming shortened V by 4 bases and J by 4 bases, and 11 bases separated the two germline ends. The CDR3 has 14 residues. CDR3 DNA sequence: TGTGCCAGCAGCTCCAGGACAGAGAATCAGCCCCAGCATTTT. It specifies CASSSRTENQPQHF.

As to this clonotype: This likely comes from a read error, as the CDR3 has no conserved phenylalanine or tryptophan at its end. The chain joins TRBV5-1 to TRBJ2-7; no definite D call. The germline V and J ends were trimmed by 1 base and 6 bases, with 5 bases remaining between them. The CDR3 consists of 11 residues. The germline V gene encodes CDR1 SGHRS and CDR2 YFSETQ. CDR3 amino acids: CASSLLGEQYL. Written as DNA, the CDR3 is TGCGCCAGCAGCTTGCTGGGCGAGCAGTACTTA.

This chain links TRBV20-1 with TRBJ2-3, with D tentatively TRBD1 or TRBD2 (6 bases each). The ends were cut back, 6 bases at V and 3 bases at J, with 16 bases in the middle. Germline CDR1 is DFQATT and CDR2 is SNEGSKA (reference sequence). The CDR3 extends over 14 amino acids. The CDR3 reads CSARGTFRTDTQYF. The CDR3, as DNA: TGCAGTGCGCGCGGGACATTTAGGACAGATACGCAGTATTTT.

This clonotype showed up many times. The chain carries TRBV19 and TRBJ1-5; the match to TRBD1 covers 7 bases. CDR1 and CDR2 from the germline V gene are LNHDA and SQIVND (reference sequence). The CDR3 extends over 15 amino acids. With V trimmed by 10 bases and J by 6 bases, 15 bases remained unmatched. The CDR3 loop reads CATHPGQTFFQPQHF. The CDR3 nucleotides are TGTGCCACTCATCCGGGACAGACCTTTTTTCAGCCCCAGCATTTT.